A selection of T cell receptor beta chains follows, all from one sample in a study of blood T cells in healthy people across ages. TCRdb fed the 5' RACE reads into MiXCR, producing one record per CDR3 protein. The table records approximately 730,000 distinct CDR3 sequences, 35% to 45% of them present only once. Material for sequencing was blood. Receptor source: a woman aged 55-70 years in good health. Both conserved end residues are part of each CDR3. The order of the fields is J gene, clone size, D gene, V gene, CDR3 DNA, CDR3 protein. The D gene is left open where the match is weak. Clone size is given for some rows only: seen once, a few or many times, or a class if the clone is expanded.

>TRBJ2-7|.|.|TRBV2
TGTGCCAGCAGTGAAGCGGAGGAACTCCTAGGCCAGTACTTC
CASSEAEELLGQYF
>TRBJ2-1|.|.|TRBV9
TGTGCCAGCAGCGCAGACCCGGGACGATGGAATGAGCAGTTCTTC
CASSADPGRWNEQFF
>TRBJ1-2|few|TRBD1|TRBV5-5
TGTGCCAGCAGCTTTCAGGGGGCCACCAATTATGGCTACACCTTC
CASSFQGATNYGYTF
>TRBJ2-7|.|TRBD2|TRBV5-1
TGCGCCAGCAGCTTGAGTGGGAGGGCCTCGGATGGGGGCGAGCAGTACTTC
CASSLSGRASDGGEQYF
>TRBJ2-7|many|TRBD2|TRBV6-2/TRBV6-3
TGTGCCACCGGGACTAGCGGGAGCAAGACCTACGAGCAGTACTTC
CATGTSGSKTYEQYF
>TRBJ2-3|few|.|TRBV12-3/TRBV12-4
TGTGCCAGCAGTTTGCGGACTGCAGATACGCAGTATTTT
CASSLRTADTQYF
>TRBJ2-1|.|TRBD2|TRBV6-2/TRBV6-3
TGTGCCAGGGACACTAGCGGGAGGCGCGATGAGCAGTTCTTC
CARDTSGRRDEQFF
>TRBJ2-1|few|.|TRBV9
TGTGCCAGCAGCCTTCCTAACAATGAGCAGTTCTTC
CASSLPNNEQFF
>TRBJ2-5|.|TRBD1|TRBV20-1
TGCAGTGCTAGAGAATGGACAGGACAAGAGACCCAGTACTTC
CSAREWTGQETQYF
>TRBJ2-3|.|.|TRBV20-1
TGCAGTGCTGGCGCGGGTCCTAGCACAGATACGCAGTATTTT
CSAGAGPSTDTQYF
>TRBJ2-1|many|.|TRBV28
TGTGCCAGCAGGAGGGGAATCTCCTACAATGAGCAGTTCTTC
CASRRGISYNEQFF
>TRBJ1-6|once|TRBD1|TRBV12-3/TRBV12-4
TGTGCCAGCAGTTTAGGTACAGGGGGCCGTAATTCACCCCTCCACTTT
CASSLGTGGRNSPLHF
>TRBJ2-2|.|.|TRBV14
TGTGCCAGCAGCCAAGGGTCAGGGTCATCAGGGGAGCTGTTTTTT
CASSQGSGSSGELFF
>TRBJ1-2|few|.|TRBV5-6
TGTGCCAGCAGCTTGTACCAGGCTTATGGCTACACCTTC
CASSLYQAYGYTF
>TRBJ2-7|.|.|TRBV27
TGTGCCAGCAGTATCAGGGGTGGCGAGCAGTACTTC
CASSIRGGEQYF
>TRBJ2-7|.|.|TRBV14
TGTGCCAGCAGCCAGAGGGACGAGCAGTACTTC
CASSQRDEQYF
>TRBJ1-2|.|.|TRBV6-6
TGTGCCAGCAGTTACGTCGATGGCTACACCTTC
CASSYVDGYTF
>TRBJ1-5|.|.|TRBV3-1
TGTGCCAGCAGCCAAGAGGCAGGGTCGGGGCAGCCCCAGCATTTT
CASSQEAGSGQPQHF
>TRBJ2-3|.|.|TRBV6-2/TRBV6-3
TGTGCCAGCAGTTACCCAAGCCGAGTCGGGCCGAGAGGGAATACGCAGTATTTT
CASSYPSRVGPRGNTQYF
>TRBJ2-7|few|.|TRBV3-1
TGTGCCAGCAGCCAAGATGGGCAGGGTAGTGACGAGCAGTACTTC
CASSQDGQGSDEQYF
>TRBJ2-7|few|TRBD1|TRBV7-2
TGTGCCAGCAGCGCACAGGGGGGCGTCGAGCAGTACTTC
CASSAQGGVEQYF
>TRBJ1-5|once|TRBD1|TRBV4-2
TGTGCCGGCGGGGGGACAGGGAATAGCAATCAGCCCCAGCATTTT
CAGGGTGNSNQPQHF
>TRBJ1-4|.|.|TRBV25-1
TGTGCCAGCAGGAACCTGATACCAACTAATGAAAAACTGTTTTTT
CASRNLIPTNEKLFF
>TRBJ2-6|.|.|TRBV4-3
TGCGCCAGCAGCCAAGGGGAAGGGTCTGGGGCCAACGTCCTGACTTTC
CASSQGEGSGANVLTF
>TRBJ1-2|few|.|TRBV27
TGTGCCAGCAGTTTCCCCGGGACGGGGGGCAACTATGGCTACACCTTC
CASSFPGTGGNYGYTF
>TRBJ2-3|.|.|TRBV28
TGTGCCAGTCCGAAACCCGGGGCAGGGGGGCCAGATACGCAGTATTTT
CASPKPGAGGPDTQYF
>TRBJ2-5|many|TRBD2|TRBV4-1
TGCGCCAGCAGCCAACACACTCTAGCGGGACAAGAGACCCAGTACTTC
CASSQHTLAGQETQYF